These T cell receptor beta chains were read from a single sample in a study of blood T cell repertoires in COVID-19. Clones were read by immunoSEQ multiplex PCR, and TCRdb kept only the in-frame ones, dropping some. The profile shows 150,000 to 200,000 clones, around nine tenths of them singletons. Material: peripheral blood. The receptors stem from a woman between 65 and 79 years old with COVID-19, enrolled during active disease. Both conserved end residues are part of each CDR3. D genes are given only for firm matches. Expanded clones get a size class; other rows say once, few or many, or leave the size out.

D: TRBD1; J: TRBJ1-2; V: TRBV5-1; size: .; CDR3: CASSFLGEQGGYTF; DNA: TGCGCCAGCAGTTTCTTAGGCGAACAGGGGGGCTACACCTTC
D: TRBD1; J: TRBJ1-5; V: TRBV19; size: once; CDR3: CASRIDRGDQPQHF; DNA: TGTGCCAGTAGAATTGACAGGGGGGACCAGCCCCAGCATTTT
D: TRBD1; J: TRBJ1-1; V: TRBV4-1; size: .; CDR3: CASSNRGTEAFF; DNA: TGCGCCAGCAGCAACAGGGGGACTGAAGCTTTCTTT
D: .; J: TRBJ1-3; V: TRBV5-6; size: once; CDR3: CASSFTTSFSGNTIYF; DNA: TGTGCCAGCAGCTTTACCACAAGTTTCTCTGGAAACACCATATATTTT
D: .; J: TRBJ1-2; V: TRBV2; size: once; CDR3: CASSGRPGPGEDGYTF; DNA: TGTGCCAGCAGTGGCCGTCCGGGCCCCGGGGAGGATGGCTACACCTTC
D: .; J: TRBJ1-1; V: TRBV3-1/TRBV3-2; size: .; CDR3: CASSQESGIPTEAFF; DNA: TGTGCCAGCAGCCAAGAATCGGGAATCCCCACTGAAGCTTTCTTT
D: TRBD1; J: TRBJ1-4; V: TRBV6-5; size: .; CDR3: CASSLDRGPEKLFF; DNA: TGTGCCAGCAGTCTAGACAGGGGGCCTGAAAAACTGTTTTTT
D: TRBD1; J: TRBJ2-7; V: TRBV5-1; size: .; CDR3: CASSSDPDRSAYEQYF; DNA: TGCGCCAGCAGCTCGGACCCGGACAGGTCAGCCTACGAGCAGTACTTC
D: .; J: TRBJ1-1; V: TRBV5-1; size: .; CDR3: CASSLLVGAVNTEAFF; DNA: TGCGCCAGCAGCTTGTTGGTGGGGGCGGTGAACACTGAAGCTTTCTTT
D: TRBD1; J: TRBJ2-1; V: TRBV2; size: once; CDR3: CASSPGGYNEQFF; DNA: TGTGCCAGCAGTCCAGGGGGATACAATGAGCAGTTCTTC
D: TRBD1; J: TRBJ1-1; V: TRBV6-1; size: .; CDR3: CASSKPGQGNTEAFF; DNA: TGTGCCAGCAGTAAACCGGGACAGGGGAACACTGAAGCTTTCTTT
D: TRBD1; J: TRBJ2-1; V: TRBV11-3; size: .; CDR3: CASSPRTGYNEQFF; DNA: TGTGCCAGCAGCCCGAGGACAGGTTACAATGAGCAGTTCTTC
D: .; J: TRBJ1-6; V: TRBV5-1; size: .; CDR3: CASSSTRDSPLHF; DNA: TGCGCCAGCAGCTCGACGAGGGATTCACCCCTCCACTTT
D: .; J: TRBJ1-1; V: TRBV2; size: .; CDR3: CASRWEAGANTEAFF; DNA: TGTGCCAGCAGATGGGAAGCGGGCGCGAACACTGAAGCTTTCTTT
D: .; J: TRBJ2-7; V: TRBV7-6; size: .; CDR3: CASSLGGPDEQYF; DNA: TGTGCCAGCAGCTTAGGGGGGCCCGACGAGCAGTACTTC
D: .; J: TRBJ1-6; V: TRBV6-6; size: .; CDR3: CASSYSRDSYNSPLHF; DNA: TGTGCCAGCAGTTATTCGAGGGACTCCTATAATTCACCCCTCCACTTT
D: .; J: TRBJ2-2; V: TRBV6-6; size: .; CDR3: CASSYSGGELFF; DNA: TGTGCCAGCAGTTACAGCGGCGGGGAGCTGTTTTTT
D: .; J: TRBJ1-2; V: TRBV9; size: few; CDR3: CASSVAPGGTGYTF; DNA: TGTGCCAGCAGCGTAGCTCCGGGGGGGACGGGCTACACCTTC
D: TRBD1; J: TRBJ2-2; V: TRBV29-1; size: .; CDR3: CSGWTGANTGELFF; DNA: TGCAGCGGGTGGACAGGGGCGAACACCGGGGAGCTGTTTTTT
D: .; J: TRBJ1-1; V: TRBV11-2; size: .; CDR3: CASSLYSGTLNTEAFF; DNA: TGTGCCAGCAGCTTATATTCCGGGACACTGAACACTGAAGCTTTCTTT
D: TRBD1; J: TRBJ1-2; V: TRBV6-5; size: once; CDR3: CASSPNARGNYGYTF; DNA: TGTGCCAGCAGTCCGAATGCCAGGGGGAACTATGGCTACACCTTC
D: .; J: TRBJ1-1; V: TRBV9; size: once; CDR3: CASSVRGGGNTEAFF; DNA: TGTGCCAGCAGCGTCAGGGGCGGAGGGAACACTGAAGCTTTCTTT
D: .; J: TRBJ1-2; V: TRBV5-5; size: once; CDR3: CASSDGSMYGYTF; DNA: TGTGCCAGCAGCGACGGGTCGATGTATGGCTACACCTTC
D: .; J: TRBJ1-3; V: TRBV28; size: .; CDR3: CASGTGRRGNTIYF; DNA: TGTGCCAGCGGTACCGGGAGGCGCGGAAACACCATATATTTT
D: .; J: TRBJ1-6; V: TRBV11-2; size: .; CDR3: CASSLHSSPLHF; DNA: TGTGCCAGCAGCTTACATTCTTCACCCCTCCACTTT
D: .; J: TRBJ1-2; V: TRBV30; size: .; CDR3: CAWSVPGRYGYTF; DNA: TGTGCCTGGAGTGTACCAGGGCGGTACGGCTACACCTTC
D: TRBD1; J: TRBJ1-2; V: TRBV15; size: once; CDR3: CATSRDLTGGVKYGYTF; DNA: TGTGCCACCAGCAGAGATCTGACAGGGGGCGTAAAGTATGGCTACACCTTC
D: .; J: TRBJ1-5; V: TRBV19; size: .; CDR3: CASTGTLDQPQHF; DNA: TGTGCCAGTACCGGGACACTGGATCAGCCCCAGCATTTT
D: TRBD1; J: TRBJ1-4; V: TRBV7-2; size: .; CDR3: CASSPVTGGDEKLFF; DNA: TGTGCCAGCAGCCCTGTGACAGGGGGCGATGAAAAACTGTTTTTT
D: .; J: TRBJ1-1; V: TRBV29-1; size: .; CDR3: CSVHNHQTEAFF; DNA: TGCAGCGTTCACAACCACCAGACTGAAGCTTTCTTT
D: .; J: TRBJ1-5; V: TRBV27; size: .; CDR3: CASSSVPSNQPQHF; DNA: TGTGCCAGCAGTTCGGTCCCGAGCAATCAGCCCCAGCATTTT
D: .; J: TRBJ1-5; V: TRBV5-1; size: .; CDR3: CASSLDSNQPQHF; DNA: TGCGCCAGCAGCCTAGATAGCAATCAGCCCCAGCATTTT
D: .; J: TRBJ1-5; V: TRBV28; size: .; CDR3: CASRPWGVGSNQPQHF; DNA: TGTGCCAGCAGACCCTGGGGGGTTGGTAGCAATCAGCCCCAGCATTTT
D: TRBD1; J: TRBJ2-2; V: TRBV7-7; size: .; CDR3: CASSSVWKTGGSGELFF; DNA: TGTGCCAGCAGCTCCGTATGGAAGACAGGGGGTTCCGGGGAGCTGTTTTTT
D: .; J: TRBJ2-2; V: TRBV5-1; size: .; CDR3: CASTALRGDAGELFF; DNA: TGCGCCAGCACCGCCTTAAGGGGTGACGCCGGGGAGCTGTTTTTT
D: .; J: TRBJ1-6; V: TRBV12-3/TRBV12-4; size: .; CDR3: CASADSYNSPLHF; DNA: TGTGCCAGCGCGGACTCCTATAATTCACCCCTCCACTTT
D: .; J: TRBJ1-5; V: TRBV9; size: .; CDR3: CASSVEPGNQPQHF; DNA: TGTGCCAGCAGCGTAGAGCCGGGCAATCAGCCCCAGCATTTT
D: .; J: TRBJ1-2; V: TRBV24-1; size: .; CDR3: CATSDRTGYGYTF; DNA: TGTGCCACCAGTGATCGAACAGGCTACGGCTACACCTTC